These 32 T cell receptor beta chains were sequenced from one sample in a study of blood T cell repertoires in COVID-19. The repertoire was sequenced with immunoSEQ multiplex PCR; TCRdb's copy has only in-frame clones and lacks some. The sample includes 200,000 to 250,000 clones, around 80% of them seen just once. Input material: peripheral blood. Receptors originate from a young woman with acute or convalescent COVID-19.

In nucleotides, the CDR3 is TGTGCCGGGGGGGAGTCTACAGCTAATGAAAAACTGTTTTTT. Encoded protein: CAGGESTANEKLFF. The genes are TRBV28 and TRBJ1-4; D perhaps matches TRBD1 (5 bases). With 11 bases removed from V and 3 bases from J, the gap between germline ends came to 16 bases. Germline CDR1 MDHEN, CDR2 SYDVKM. The CDR3 has 14 residues.

In its sample, this clone was seen once. The V and J genes are TRBV5-1 and TRBJ2-1, with 9 bases that match TRBD1. Germline V CDR1 and CDR2: SGHRS, YFSETQ. The length of the CDR3 is 14 residues. After removal of 4 bases from V and 10 bases from J, the junction contained 9 bases not matched to a gene. The CDR3 is CASSRQGDLLEQFF. Here the CDR3 DNA reads TGCGCCAGCAGCCGACAGGGGGATCTGTTGGAGCAGTTCTTC.

J is TRBJ1-1 and V is TRBV7-2; 7 bases match TRBD1. Germline V gene data show CDR1 as SGHTA and CDR2 as FQGNSA. Trimming cost V 3 bases and J 5 bases; bases outside gene matches: 9. The CDR3 covers 15 residues. The CDR3 bases are TGTGCCAGCAGCTTGTCGACAGGGTACGGAACTGAAGCTTTCTTT. Translated: CASSLSTGYGTEAFF.

J is TRBJ1-2 and V is TRBV24-1, with D unclear. Germline CDR1 and CDR2: KGHDR and SFDVKD. V shed 4 bases and J shed 4 bases, with 12 bases lying between them. The CDR3 contains 14 residues. The CDR3 region has the DNA TGTGCCACCAGTGACCGGATGACAAGCTATGGCTACACCTTC. This encodes CATSDRMTSYGYTF.

This clone was seen just once. CDR3 DNA sequence: TGTGCCAGCAGTGACTGGGCTAGCGGGAGTGTGGCCTACAATGAGCAGTTCTTC. As protein: CASSDWASGSVAYNEQFF. V and J are TRBV25-1 and TRBJ2-1; 10 bases map to TRBD2. The ends lost 3 bases at V and 2 bases at J; junction bases unmatched: 10. Germline values: CDR1 MGHDK, CDR2 SYGVNS. The CDR3 is 18 amino acids.

This rearrangement joins TRBV9 to TRBJ2-1; TRBD2 matches 7 bases. Germline values: CDR1 SGDLS, CDR2 YYNGEE. This CDR3 region has 15 residues. V lost 3 bases, J lost 4 bases, and 7 bases stayed unmatched. CDR3 sequence (DNA): TGTGCCAGCAGCGGAGGGACGGGACTATACAATGAGCAGTTCTTC. It specifies CASSGGTGLYNEQFF.

This clone has a single count. J is TRBJ1-2 and V is TRBV28; the D is unclear. In germline, CDR1 is MDHEN, CDR2 SYDVKM. The CDR3 loop spans 12 amino acids. Trimming shortened V by 5 bases and J by 3 bases, and 7 bases separated the two germline ends. This CDR3 is CASSPRDYGYTF. Here the CDR3 DNA reads TGTGCCAGCAGTCCTCGAGACTATGGCTACACCTTC.

V usage is TRBV5-1 and J usage is TRBJ2-2; D is possibly TRBD1 (5 bases). The CDR3 totals 13 residues. V was shortened by 2 bases and J by 7 bases, with 9 bases between the two germline ends. The germline V gene encodes CDR1 SGHRS and CDR2 YFSETQ. The CDR3 DNA reads TGCGCCAGCAGCTTCAGGGAAGGCGGGGAGCTGTTTTTT. Its protein product is CASSFREGGELFF. The full variable domain, rest sourced from reference TRBV5-1 and TRBJ2-2, is KAGVTQTPRYLIKTRGQQVTLSCSPISGHRSVSWYQQTPGQGLQFLFEYFSETQRNKGNFPGRFSGRQFSNSRSEMNVSTLELGDSALYLCASSFREGGELFFGEGSRLTVL.

The rearrangement joins TRBV29-1 to TRBJ2-3; 9 bases map to TRBD2. The CDR3 covers 13 residues. Germline loops: CDR1 SQVTM, CDR2 ANQGSEA. Trimming took 7 bases from V and 1 from J; bases not matched to a gene: 3. The CDR3: CSGRLAGTDTQYF. CDR3 sequence (DNA): TGCAGCGGACGACTAGCGGGCACAGATACGCAGTATTTT.

This chain joins TRBV7-9 and TRBJ2-5, with TRBD2 matching over 7 bases. This CDR3 comprises 18 residues. CDR1 is SEHNR and CDR2 is FQNEAQ in the germline V gene (reference sequence). The V segment lost 2 bases and the J segment 3 bases; nucleotides outside the gene matches: 15. As DNA, the CDR3 is TGTGCCAGCAGCTTACCGCTAGCGGAAGCCCAGCCAGAAGAGACCCAGTACTTC. This codes for CASSLPLAEAQPEETQYF.

The V call is TRBV11-2, the J call TRBJ2-1; 10 nucleotides line up with TRBD1. The CDR3 is 15 residues long. The V gene's germline CDR1 is SGHAT and CDR2 FQNNGV. With V trimmed by 5 bases and J by 8 bases, 9 bases remained unmatched. The DNA for the CDR3 is TGTGCCAGCAGCCACAGGGACAGGGGAAGGGATGAGCAGTTCTTC. It specifies CASSHRDRGRDEQFF.

This rearrangement joins TRBV18 to TRBJ1-1; D perhaps matches TRBD1 (6 bases). The germline V gene encodes CDR1 KGHSH and CDR2 LQKENI. V dropped 5 bases and J dropped 0 bases, with 13 bases sitting between them. The CDR3 covers 15 residues. The CDR3 DNA reads TGTGCCAGCTCAACGCACAGGGAGCTGAACACTGAAGCTTTCTTT. This sequence encodes CASSTHRELNTEAFF.

Remarks on this clone: Other DNA sequences in the same sample also yield this CDR3. The chain has TRBV6-5 and TRBJ1-2; 8 positions agree with TRBD1. V was pared by 4 bases and J by 3 bases, with 1 base of the junction left unmatched. Germline values: CDR1 MNHEY, CDR2 SVGAGI. This CDR3 spans 13 amino acids. DNA for the CDR3: TGTGCCAGCAGTTCGACAGGGGACTATGGCTACACCTTC. It is translated as CASSSTGDYGYTF.

In its sample, this clone was seen once. V is TRBV21-1 and J is TRBJ2-7; TRBD2 is the table's D call, not checked against the DNA. TRBV21-1 corresponds to a pseudogene. The CDR3 runs to 17 residues. CDR3 amino acids: CASSKRTGLARSYEQYF. In nucleotides, the CDR3 is TGTGCCAGCAGCAAAAGGACGGGACTAGCCCGGTCCTACGAGCAGTACTTC.

The V and J genes are TRBV27 and TRBJ1-3; unclear D gene. Germline CDR1 MNHEY, CDR2 SMNVEV (reference sequence). The CDR3 is made up of 16 amino acids. V was cut by 5 bases and J by 0 bases, with 14 bases left in between. The CDR3 loop reads CASSMVEPGSGNTIYF. The DNA for the CDR3 is TGTGCCAGCAGTATGGTGGAGCCGGGCTCTGGAAACACCATATATTTT.

This rearrangement joins TRBV2 to TRBJ1-6; 7 bases agree with TRBD1. The CDR3 is 13 residues long. Trimming took 8 bases from V and 4 from J; bases not matched to a gene: 2. Per germline, CDR1 SNHLY and CDR2 FYNNEI. The DNA for the CDR3 is TGTGCCAGCTCAGGGGGTTATAATTCACCCCTCCACTTT. Its translation: CASSGGYNSPLHF. The whole variable domain, remainder taken from reference TRBV2 and TRBJ1-6, is EPEVTQTPSHQVTQMGQEVILRCVPISNHLYFYWYRQILGQKVEFLVSFYNNEISEKSEIFDDQFSVERPDGSNFTLKIRSTKLEDSAMYFCASSGGYNSPLHFGNGTRLTVT.

This clone was recorded once. The chain employs TRBV7-8 and TRBJ2-1; TRBD2 aligns across 8 bases. Germline V lookup: CDR1 SGHVS, CDR2 FQNEAQ. The CDR3 runs to 16 residues. Trimming cost V 4 bases and J 4 bases; bases outside gene matches: 9. CDR3 sequence (DNA): TGTGCCAGCAGCTCCCATCGGACTAGCCCTTACAATGAGCAGTTCTTC. Translating it yields CASSSHRTSPYNEQFF.

This clone appeared once. The rearrangement uses TRBV7-2 and TRBJ2-3; 11 bases line up with TRBD2. This CDR3 is built from 15 residues. The germline V gene encodes CDR1 SGHTA and CDR2 FQGNSA. Trimming at V came to 3 bases and at J to 4 bases, leaving 3 bases not matched to a gene. CDR3 sequence reads: CASSLVAGGADTQYF. The DNA for the CDR3 is TGTGCCAGCAGCTTGGTAGCGGGAGGGGCAGATACGCAGTATTTT. The variable domain in full, completed from reference TRBV7-2 and TRBJ2-3, reads GAGVSQSPSNKVTEKGKDVELRCDPISGHTALYWYRQSLGQGLEFLIYFQGNSAPDKSGLPSDRFSAERTGGSVSTLTIQRTQQEDSAVYLCASSLVAGGADTQYFGPGTRLTVL.

The chain links TRBV11-3 to TRBJ1-5; 8 bases align to TRBD1. J gave up 0 bases and V 5 bases, and 6 bases lay outside the gene matches. The CDR3 is 16 residues long. Germline V gene sequence: CDR1 SGHNT, CDR2 YENEEA. The CDR3 bases are TGTGCCAGCAGCCCCTGGACAGGGACTAGCAATCAGCCCCAGCATTTT. Translation: CASSPWTGTSNQPQHF.

The rearrangement links TRBV7-2 to TRBJ2-5; unclear D gene. The germline CDR1 and CDR2 sequences are SGHTA and FQGNSA. The ends were cut back, 1 base at V and 0 bases at J, with 3 bases in the middle. The CDR3 contains 13 residues. The CDR3 region has the DNA TGTGCCAGCAGCTTAGTCGACCAAGAGACCCAGTACTTC. Residues: CASSLVDQETQYF.

The gene calls are TRBV5-1 and TRBJ2-2, with D unclear. Germline lookup yields CDR1 SGHRS and CDR2 YFSETQ. There are 15 residues in the CDR3. V shed 1 base and J shed 0 bases, with 7 bases lying between them. The CDR3 DNA reads TGCGCCAGCAGCTTGACAGCCTCGAACACCGGGGAGCTGTTTTTT. This sequence encodes CASSLTASNTGELFF.

The sample holds a few counts of this clone. J is TRBJ2-7 and V is TRBV5-1, with 7 bases that match TRBD2. Trimming at V came to 5 bases and at J to 12 bases, leaving 17 bases not matched to a gene. Germline V CDR1 and CDR2: SGHRS, YFSETQ. This CDR3 comprises 14 residues. CDR3 residues: CASSLPGGRTKPYF. The CDR3 bases are TGCGCCAGCAGTTTACCGGGAGGTAGGACTAAGCCGTACTTC.

DNA of the CDR3: TGCAGCGTTTCGGAGGGCTACGAGCAGTACTTC. Translated: CSVSEGYEQYF. The chain couples TRBV29-1 to TRBJ2-7, with a weak D call TRBD2 (6 bases). Trimming removed 5 bases at V and 3 bases at J, with 8 bases between. This CDR3 has 11 amino acids. Germline CDR1 reads SQVTM; CDR2 reads ANQGSEA.

The V and J genes are TRBV5-5 and TRBJ1-1; the D is unclear. In germline, CDR1 is SGHKS, CDR2 YYEKEE (reference sequence). The CDR3 is 13 residues long. Deletions cut 0 bases from V and 6 bases from J, with 9 bases between. CDR3 sequence (DNA): TGTGCCAGCAGCTTGGACTTTCTCCCTGAAGCTTTCTTT. Translated, it gives CASSLDFLPEAFF.

The J gene is TRBJ2-2, the V gene TRBV5-4, with D possibly matching TRBD2 (5 bases). There are 13 residues in the CDR3. CDR1 is SGHNT and CDR2 is YYREEE in the germline V gene (reference sequence). With 4 bases removed from V and 5 bases from J, the gap between germline ends came to 9 bases. This CDR3 is CASSRSGTGELFF. The CDR3 nucleotides read TGTGCCAGCAGCCGCAGCGGTACCGGGGAGCTGTTTTTT.

V is TRBV3-1 (or the pseudogene TRBV3-2) and J is TRBJ1-1; TRBD1 is a possible D gene (5 bases). Germline CDR1 is LGHDT and CDR2 is YNNKEL (reference sequence). Trimming left V 3 bases short and J 8 bases short, with 13 bases between. This CDR3 has 13 residues. The CDR3 here is CASSHRQRGEAFF. The CDR3 DNA reads as TGTGCCAGCAGCCATCGACAGCGAGGAGAAGCTTTCTTT.

This clone showed up just once. This chain joins TRBV18 and TRBJ2-2; D may be TRBD1 (5 bases). V was trimmed by 3 bases and J by 1 base, leaving 15 bases between them. The CDR3 extends over 17 amino acids. Per the germline V gene, CDR1 is KGHSH and CDR2 is LQKENI. CDR3: CASSPDLTDMNTGELFF. For the CDR3, the DNA is TGTGCCAGCTCACCGGATCTGACAGACATGAACACCGGGGAGCTGTTTTTT.

The genes are TRBV28 and TRBJ1-5; D is uncertain. The V end was cut by 5 bases, the J end by 0 bases, with 11 bases between. The germline V gene encodes CDR1 MDHEN and CDR2 SYDVKM. The CDR3 extends over 15 amino acids. CDR3 coding DNA: TGTGCCAGCAGTGGGGAGGGCTATAGCAATCAGCCCCAGCATTTT. Its protein product is CASSGEGYSNQPQHF.

V and J are TRBV27 and TRBJ2-7; TRBD1 is a possible D gene (6 bases). The CDR3 length is 13 residues. Per germline, CDR1 MNHEY and CDR2 SMNVEV (reference sequence). Trimming removed 6 bases from V and 1 base from J, with 10 bases in between. The CDR3, as DNA: TGTGCCAGCAGGGGGGCGAAATCCTACGAGCAGTACTTC. Translation gives CASRGAKSYEQYF.

The V gene is TRBV5-1, the J gene TRBJ1-2; TRBD1 matches at 10 bases. The length of the CDR3 is 14 residues. Germline V gene data show CDR1 as SGHRS and CDR2 as YFSETQ. V shed 3 bases, J shed 4 bases, and the junction held 3 bases outside the gene matches. CDR3 protein: CASSSGQGGYGYTF. In DNA, the CDR3 is TGCGCCAGCAGCTCCGGACAGGGGGGCTATGGCTACACCTTC.

The chain couples TRBV11-1 to TRBJ2-5; 9 nucleotides align to TRBD2. V shed 5 bases and J 2 bases; nucleotides not matched to a gene: 3. The CDR3 runs 14 residues. In germline, CDR1 is SGHAT, CDR2 FQDESV (reference sequence). The CDR3 DNA sequence: TGTGCCAGCAGCCGAGCGGGAGGTCAAGAGACCCAGTACTTC. Translated, it gives CASSRAGGQETQYF.

The chain uses TRBV15 and TRBJ2-1, with 9 positions matching TRBD2. The germline CDR1 and CDR2 sequences are LNHNV and YYDKDF (reference sequence). The CDR3 covers 12 residues. Trimming took 0 bases from V and 16 from J; bases not matched to a gene: 4. CDR3 bases: TGTGCCACCAGCAGAGACGCGGGAGGGCCATTCTTC. Translated, it gives CATSRDAGGPFF.